This passage covers 5 T cell receptor beta chains from one sample sequenced in a study of identical twins. TCRdb redid the calling of the 5' RACE reads with MiXCR, one entry per CDR3 protein. In the table there are 750,000 to 950,000 distinct CDR3 sequences, roughly an eighth of which are singletons. The sample was also linked to a second study, of yellow fever vaccine responses in identical twins.

Sequenced material: PBMCs. The receptors were gathered from a woman younger than 35 in good health.

The rearrangement uses TRBV15 and TRBJ2-7, with TRBD2 identical over 8 bases. This CDR3 has 15 amino acids. CDR1 is LNHNV, CDR2 YYDKDF, per germline (reference sequence). The V gene end was trimmed by 1 base and the J gene end by 6 bases; junction bases not matched to a gene: 8. The CDR3 region has the DNA TGTGCCACCAGCAGAGCGAGCGGGAGAATTTCCGAGCAGTACTTC. Translated, it gives CATSRASGRISEQYF.

The V and J genes are TRBV5-8 and TRBJ1-5; D is ambiguous. Looked up from germline, CDR1 is SGHTS and CDR2 is YDEGEE. There are 16 residues in the CDR3. Trimming shortened V by 0 bases and J by 3 bases, and 13 bases separated the two germline ends. This chain's CDR3 is CASSLGLGQINQPQHF. In DNA form, the CDR3 reads TGTGCCAGCAGCTTGGGGTTAGGCCAGATCAATCAGCCCCAGCATTTT.

In its sample, this clonotype was seen a few times. The chain is built from TRBV28 and TRBJ2-3; D gene uncertain. The germline CDR1 and CDR2 sequences are MDHEN and SYDVKM. V lost 6 bases and J 2 bases, leaving 15 bases between the germline ends. This CDR3 has 15 amino acids. The CDR3 here is CASRISPDSTDTQYF. In nucleotides, the CDR3 is TGTGCCAGCAGGATAAGTCCGGATTCCACAGATACGCAGTATTTT.

The chain uses TRBV10-3 and TRBJ2-1, with D unresolved. The germline CDR1 and CDR2 sequences are ENHRY and SYGVKD. Trimming removed 5 bases from V and 6 bases from J, with 14 bases in between. The CDR3 has 14 amino acids. CDR3 DNA: TGTGCCATCAGTAGACTGGAACCCGGCAATGAGCAGTTCTTC. This sequence encodes CAISRLEPGNEQFF.

Of note for this clonotype: A junction boundary mismatches the germline segment, possibly from a read error. This chain joins TRBV2 and TRBJ2-6; weak D call: TRBD2 (6 bases). This CDR3 has 19 residues. Germline V CDR1 and CDR2: SNHLY, FYNNEI. CDR3: CAISLGLGGLSSGANVLTF. Written as DNA, the CDR3 is TGTGCCATCAGTTTAGGACTCGGGGGACTCAGCTCTGGGGCCAACGTCCTGACTTTC. Combining the CDR3 with reference TRBV2 and TRBJ2-6 gives the whole variable domain EPEVTQTPSHQVTQMGQEVILRCVPISNHLYFYWYRQILGQKVEFLVSFYNNEISEKSEIFDDQFSVERPDGSNFTLKIRSTKLEDSAMYFCAISLGLGGLSSGANVLTFGAGSRLTVL.